A selection of T cell receptor beta chains follows, all from one sample in a study of blood T cell repertoires in COVID-19. Sequencing was performed with immunoSEQ multiplex PCR; in TCRdb, only in-frame clones are kept and a portion is missing. The sample has over 150,000 clones, approximately 86% seen once. What was sequenced was PBMCs or T cells enriched from blood (not recorded which). These TCRs come from a woman in her twenties or thirties who had recovered from COVID-19. Both conserved end residues are part of each CDR3. A D gene is named only where the DNA matches it firmly. A clone size is listed for some rows: how often the clone was seen (once, few, many), or a class if it is expanded.

J gene	V gene	D gene	clone size	CDR3 DNA	CDR3 protein
TRBJ2-3	TRBV19	TRBD2	.	TGTGCCACCGGGGACTCCCGGGGGGCAGATACGCAGTATTTT	CATGDSRGADTQYF
TRBJ2-1	TRBV28	TRBD2	.	TGTGCCAGCAGGCCCGGCGGGAGCTCCTACAATGAGCAGTTCTTC	CASRPGGSSYNEQFF
TRBJ1-1	TRBV15	.	.	TGTGCCACCAGCAGAGATCGGATCTCGGGGGGCACTGAAGCTTTCTTT	CATSRDRISGGTEAFF
TRBJ2-1	TRBV5-6	TRBD2	.	TGTGCCAGCAGCCTGGGGACTAGCGGTTACAATGAGCAGTTCTTC	CASSLGTSGYNEQFF
TRBJ2-5	TRBV7-9	TRBD2	.	TGTGCCAGCAGCTCCCGTCCGGGACTAGCGGTCCAAGAGACCCAGTACTTC	CASSSRPGLAVQETQYF
TRBJ1-3	TRBV12-3/TRBV12-4	.	.	TGTGCCAGCAGCCCTACTGGAAACACCATATATTTT	CASSPTGNTIYF
TRBJ2-7	TRBV6-5	.	many	TGTGCCAGCAGGTCCGGAGGGTCGAACTACGAGCAGTACTTC	CASRSGGSNYEQYF
TRBJ2-7	TRBV19	.	.	TGTGCCAGTAGTGTCGACGGGAGCGGACGGAACTTC	CASSVDGSGRNF
TRBJ2-1	TRBV14	.	.	TGTGCCAGCAGCCTCCTGCGGGGCAGGAACAATGAGCAGTTCTTC	CASSLLRGRNNEQFF
TRBJ2-1	TRBV5-8	TRBD2	.	TGTGCCAGCAGAAGACTAGCGGGAGGGAATGAGCAGTTCTTC	CASRRLAGGNEQFF
TRBJ2-7	TRBV14	TRBD2	.	TGTGCCAGCAGCCCCGGACTAGCGGGAGGGCCCTACGAGCAGTACTTC	CASSPGLAGGPYEQYF
TRBJ2-2	TRBV5-6	TRBD2	.	TGTGCCAGCAGCCTTGGGACTAGTAGCACCGGGGAGCTGTTTTTT	CASSLGTSSTGELFF
TRBJ2-7	TRBV5-4	TRBD1	many	TGTGCCAGCAGCTTGGTCGGGGACAGGGACCACGAGCAGTACTTC	CASSLVGDRDHEQYF
TRBJ1-1	TRBV11-3	.	.	TGTGCCAGCAGCTTAGAGGCAGACACTGAAGCTTTCTTT	CASSLEADTEAFF
TRBJ2-3	TRBV2	.	once	TGTGCCAGCAGTCGCGGAACCCGCACAGATACGCAGTATTTT	CASSRGTRTDTQYF
TRBJ2-1	TRBV24-1	TRBD2	.	TGTGCCACCAGTGATACTGTAGCGGGAGGGCCGATCAATGAGCAGTTCTTC	CATSDTVAGGPINEQFF
TRBJ2-3	TRBV7-8	TRBD2	.	TGTGCCAGCAGTTTCCTAGCGGTTATAACAGATACGCAGTATTTT	CASSFLAVITDTQYF
TRBJ1-2	TRBV7-9	.	.	TGTGCCAGCAGCCCGACAGCTCTCTATGGCTACACCTTC	CASSPTALYGYTF
TRBJ1-5	TRBV19	TRBD1	.	TGTGCCAGTAGGATCGAAGGGACAGGGGGCATTCCCCAGCATTTT	CASRIEGTGGIPQHF
TRBJ2-3	TRBV9	TRBD1	.	TGTGCCAGCAGCCCCCAGGGGGCTAGCACAGATACGCAGTATTTT	CASSPQGASTDTQYF
TRBJ2-7	TRBV11-2	.	.	TGTGCCAGCAGCACGACCGGGACTTCCTACGAGCAGTACTTC	CASSTTGTSYEQYF
TRBJ1-4	TRBV7-2	.	.	TGTGCCAGCAGCTTATCGCGGAATGAAAAACTGTTTTTT	CASSLSRNEKLFF
TRBJ1-2	TRBV2	.	once	TGTGCCAGCAGTGACAAGACGGAGGGGAACTATGGCTACACCTTC	CASSDKTEGNYGYTF
TRBJ1-2	TRBV5-4	.	many	TGTGCCAGCAGCTATGGGCCAGGGGATGGCTACACCTTC	CASSYGPGDGYTF
TRBJ2-7	TRBV10-3	.	.	TGTGCCATCAGTGAGTCCGGAAGGGGGGGACTACTACTATACGAGCAGTACTTC	CAISESGRGGLLLYEQYF
TRBJ1-1	TRBV2	.	.	TGTGCCAGCAGTATCGCGAACGGAGCTTTCTTT	CASSIANGAFF
TRBJ1-5	TRBV28	TRBD1	.	TGTGCCAGCAGGAAACAGGGGGGTTATAGCAATCAGCCCCAGCATTTT	CASRKQGGYSNQPQHF
TRBJ2-1	TRBV27	TRBD2	.	TGTGCCAGCAGCCCCGGGACTAGCGGGACCATACGCTCCTACAATGAGCAGTTCTTC	CASSPGTSGTIRSYNEQFF
TRBJ1-5	TRBV19	.	.	TGTGCCAGTAGTATTCCGGGAAGCAATCAGCCCCAGCATTTT	CASSIPGSNQPQHF
TRBJ1-1	TRBV6-5	TRBD1	.	TGTGCCAGCAGGACAGGGGGCCTGAACACTGAAGCTTTCTTT	CASRTGGLNTEAFF
TRBJ1-5	TRBV6-2/TRBV6-3	TRBD1	.	TGTGCCAGCAGTTACTTGGGACAGGGGGCGAATCAGCCCCAGCATTTT	CASSYLGQGANQPQHF
TRBJ1-4	TRBV18	.	.	TGTGCCAGCTCACCCTCAACGCAGGGGACGACTAATGAAAAACTGTTTTTT	CASSPSTQGTTNEKLFF
TRBJ1-1	TRBV5-6	.	once	TGTGCCAGCAGCTTGCGGGGTCTCGGGTCTGAAGCTTTCTTT	CASSLRGLGSEAFF
TRBJ1-2	TRBV11-2	TRBD1	.	TGTGCCAGCAGCTACGGACAGGGGAATGGCTACACCTTC	CASSYGQGNGYTF
TRBJ1-5	TRBV6-1	.	once	TGTGCCAGCAGTGAAGTTGGGGCCCAGCCCCAGCATTTT	CASSEVGAQPQHF
TRBJ1-1	TRBV2	.	.	TGTGCCAGCAGTGATCACGGGAAAGGATTTGGTGGTCCACGGGGAGCTTTCTTT	CASSDHGKGFGGPRGAFF
TRBJ2-1	TRBV7-8	TRBD1	.	TGTGCCAGCAGACTCGACAGGGTTAATACTGAGCAGTTCTTC	CASRLDRVNTEQFF
TRBJ2-3	TRBV24-1	TRBD1	.	TGTGCCACCAGTGATTTGCGGGACAGGCTCACAGATACGCAGTATTTT	CATSDLRDRLTDTQYF
TRBJ1-2	TRBV6-4	.	.	TGTGCCAGCAGTGGAGGGGGAAGCTATGGCTACACCTTC	CASSGGGSYGYTF
TRBJ1-3	TRBV19	.	.	TGTGCCAGTAGTATAGATCTTCACATCTCTGGAAACACCATATATTTT	CASSIDLHISGNTIYF
TRBJ1-2	TRBV19	.	few	TGTGCCAGTAGTATCAAAGCAGGTTCTAACTATGGCTACACCTTC	CASSIKAGSNYGYTF
TRBJ2-3	TRBV11-3	.	.	TGTGCCAGCAGCTTAGAGGAGCTGACAGATACGCAGTATTTT	CASSLEELTDTQYF
TRBJ1-1	TRBV11-2	.	.	TGTGCCAGCAGCCCCTACCCCGACAAGAACACTGAAGCTTTCTTT	CASSPYPDKNTEAFF
TRBJ1-6	TRBV10-3	.	.	TGTGCCATCAGTGATCGGCAGGGGAGTTCACCCCTCCACTTT	CAISDRQGSSPLHF
TRBJ2-1	TRBV11-2	.	medium-sized	TGTGCCAGCAGCTTAGCGCGGGGGCCCTTGAATGAGCAGTTCTTC	CASSLARGPLNEQFF
TRBJ1-2	TRBV6-2/TRBV6-3	TRBD1	.	TGTGCCAGCAGTTCGCGAGGACAGGGGGCGCGGGGTGACTATGGCTACACCTTC	CASSSRGQGARGDYGYTF
TRBJ1-1	TRBV19	.	.	TGTGTAGTTAAGGGTCGGGGGATCCCTGAAGCTTTCTTT	CVVKGRGIPEAFF
TRBJ1-3	TRBV30	.	.	TGTGCCTGGAGTGTGCTGACTGTTGGAAACACCATATATTTT	CAWSVLTVGNTIYF
TRBJ2-7	TRBV7-6	.	.	TGTGCCAGCAGCTTATCATCCCAGGCCTACGAGCAGTACTTC	CASSLSSQAYEQYF
TRBJ1-3	TRBV4-3	.	.	TGCGCCAGCAGCCCAGGGGCAAAAGGATCTGGAAACACCATATATTTT	CASSPGAKGSGNTIYF
TRBJ2-3	TRBV7-3	TRBD2	.	TGTGCCAGCAGCTTAAAACTAGCGGGAGCAGATACGCAGTATTTT	CASSLKLAGADTQYF
TRBJ1-6	TRBV12-5	.	.	TGTGCTAGTGGTTTGGTAGTCGGGGACATAGTTCCAAAGAATTCACCCCTCCACTTT	CASGLVVGDIVPKNSPLHF
TRBJ2-2	TRBV2	.	.	TGTGCCAGCAGTGCCAGCAGGGTGAACACCGGGGAGCTGTTTTTT	CASSASRVNTGELFF
TRBJ1-3	TRBV7-9	.	.	TGTGCCAGCAGCTTAGGTGCAGGGGTCGGAAACACCATATATTTT	CASSLGAGVGNTIYF
TRBJ1-2	TRBV20-1	.	.	TGCAGTGCGATCCGGGGTGGCGGCTACACCTTC	CSAIRGGGYTF